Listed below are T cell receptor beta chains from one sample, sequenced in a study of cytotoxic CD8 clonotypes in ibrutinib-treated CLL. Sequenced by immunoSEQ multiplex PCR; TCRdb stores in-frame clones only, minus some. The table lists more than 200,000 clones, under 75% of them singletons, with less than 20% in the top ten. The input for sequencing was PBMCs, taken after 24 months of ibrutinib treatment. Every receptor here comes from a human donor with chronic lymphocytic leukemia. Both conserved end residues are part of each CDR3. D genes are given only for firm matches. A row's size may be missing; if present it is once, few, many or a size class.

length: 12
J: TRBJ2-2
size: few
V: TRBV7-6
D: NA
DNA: TGTGCCAGCAGCCCATACCCCGGGGAGCTGTTTTTT
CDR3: CASSPYPGELFF

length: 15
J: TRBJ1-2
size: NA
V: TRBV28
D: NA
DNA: TGTGCCAGCAGTTTAGGTGCGGCGGATCTTGCGGGCTACACCTTC
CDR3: CASSLGAADLAGYTF

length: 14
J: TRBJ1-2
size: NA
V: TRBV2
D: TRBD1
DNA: TGTGCCAGCATGGGAGACAGGGCGGTCTCCGGCTACACCTTC
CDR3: CASMGDRAVSGYTF

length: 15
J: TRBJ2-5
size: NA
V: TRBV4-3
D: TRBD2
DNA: TGCGCCAGCAGCCAAGATATTGGGGGGGGAGAGACCCAGTACTTC
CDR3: CASSQDIGGGETQYF

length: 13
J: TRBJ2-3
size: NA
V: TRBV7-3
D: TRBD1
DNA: TGTGCCAGCAGCTCGACAGGGGGAGATACGCAGTATTTT
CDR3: CASSSTGGDTQYF

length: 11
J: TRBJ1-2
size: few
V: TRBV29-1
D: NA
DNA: TGCAGCGTGCCGAGGGGGAATGGCTACACCTTC
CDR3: CSVPRGNGYTF

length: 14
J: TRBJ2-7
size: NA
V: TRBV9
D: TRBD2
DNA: TGTGCCAGCAGCCCCAGCGGGACTAGTTACGAGCAGTACTTC
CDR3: CASSPSGTSYEQYF

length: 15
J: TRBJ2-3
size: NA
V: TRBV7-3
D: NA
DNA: TGTGCCAGCAGCTTAATGGCCGGCATCACAGATACGCAGTATTTT
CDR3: CASSLMAGITDTQYF

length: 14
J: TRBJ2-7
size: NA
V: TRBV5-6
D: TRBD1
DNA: TGTGCCAGCAGGACAGGGCACTCTGGTGGCGAGCAGTACTTC
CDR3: CASRTGHSGGEQYF

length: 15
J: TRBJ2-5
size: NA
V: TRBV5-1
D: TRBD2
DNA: TGCGCCAGCACCCGGTGGGGGGGAATTGAAGAGACCCAGTACTTC
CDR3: CASTRWGGIEETQYF

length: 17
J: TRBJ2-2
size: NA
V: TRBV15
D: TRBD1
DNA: TGTGCCACCAGCAGAGTTATCGGGACAGAGAACACCGGGGAGCTGTTTTTT
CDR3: CATSRVIGTENTGELFF

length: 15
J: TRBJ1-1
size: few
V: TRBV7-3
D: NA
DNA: TGTGCCAGCAGCCAGATCCTGGGAGGGGAGGGTGAAGCTTTCTTT
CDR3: CASSQILGGEGEAFF

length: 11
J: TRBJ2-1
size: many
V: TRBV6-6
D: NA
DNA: TGTGCCAGCAGTTCAGGGAATGAGCAGTTCTTC
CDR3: CASSSGNEQFF

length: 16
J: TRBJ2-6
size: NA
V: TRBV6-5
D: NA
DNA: TGTGCCAGCAGTTACCCAGGGGCTAAAGGGGCCAACGTCCTGACTTTC
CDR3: CASSYPGAKGANVLTF

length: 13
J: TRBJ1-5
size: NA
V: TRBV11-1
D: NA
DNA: TGTGCCAGCAGCGTAACTGGCAATCAGCCCCAGCATTTT
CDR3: CASSVTGNQPQHF

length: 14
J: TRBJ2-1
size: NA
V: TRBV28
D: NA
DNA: TGTGCCAGCAGTTGGGTGGGTTTCTACAATGAGCAGTTCTTC
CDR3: CASSWVGFYNEQFF

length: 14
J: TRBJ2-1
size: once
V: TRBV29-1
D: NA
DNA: TGCAGCGTTGAAGAGGAAAGACATTCCGATGAGCAGTTCTTC
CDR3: CSVEEERHSDEQFF

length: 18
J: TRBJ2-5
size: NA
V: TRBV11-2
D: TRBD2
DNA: TGTGCCAGCAGACCAGAAATGGGCCTAGCGGGAGAAGGCGAGACCCAGTACTTC
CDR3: CASRPEMGLAGEGETQYF

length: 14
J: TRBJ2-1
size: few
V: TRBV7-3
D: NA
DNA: TGTGCCAGCAGCTTAACAGTAGCGCACAATGAGCAGTTCTTC
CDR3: CASSLTVAHNEQFF

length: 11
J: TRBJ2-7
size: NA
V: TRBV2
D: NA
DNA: TGTGCCAGCAGGTTAAGTACCGAGCAGTACTTC
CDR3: CASRLSTEQYF

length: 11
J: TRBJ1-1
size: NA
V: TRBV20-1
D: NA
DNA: TGCAGTGCTAGCTGGGACCTTGAAGCTTTCTTT
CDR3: CSASWDLEAFF

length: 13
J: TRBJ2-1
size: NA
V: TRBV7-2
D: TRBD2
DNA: TGTGCCAGCTGTATTAGCGGGGACAATGAGCAGTTCTTC
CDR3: CASCISGDNEQFF

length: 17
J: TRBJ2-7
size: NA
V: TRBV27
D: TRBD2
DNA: TGTGCCAGCAGTTTATCGATAACGGGCGGGAGGTCTTGGGAGCAGTACTTC
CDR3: CASSLSITGGRSWEQYF

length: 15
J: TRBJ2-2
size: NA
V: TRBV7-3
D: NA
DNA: TGTGCCAGCAGCTCCACAGGGCCTGTCGCCGGGGAGCTGTTTTTT
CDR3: CASSSTGPVAGELFF

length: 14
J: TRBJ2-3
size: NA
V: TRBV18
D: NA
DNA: TGTGCCAGCTCAGAACGACAGGACCCAGATACGCAGTATTTT
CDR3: CASSERQDPDTQYF

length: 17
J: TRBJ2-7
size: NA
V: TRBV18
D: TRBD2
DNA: TGTGCCAGCTCACCAATTTCTCGGGACTACATTTCCTACGAGCAGTACTTC
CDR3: CASSPISRDYISYEQYF

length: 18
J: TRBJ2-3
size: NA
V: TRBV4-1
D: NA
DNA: TGCGCCAGCAGTCAGGAGGACGGCGCGGGGTCCTTCACAGATACGCAGTATTTT
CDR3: CASSQEDGAGSFTDTQYF

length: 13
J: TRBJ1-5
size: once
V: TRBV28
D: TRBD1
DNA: TGTGCCAGCAGCCTTGACAGGGCACAGCCCCAGCATTTT
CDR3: CASSLDRAQPQHF

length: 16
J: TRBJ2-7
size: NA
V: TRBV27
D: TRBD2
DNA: TGTGCCAGCAGTGCCGGACTAGCGGACCTATACGATGAGCAGTACTTC
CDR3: CASSAGLADLYDEQYF